This T cell receptor beta chain was identified in a study of blood T cells in healthy people across ages. With a J-beta primer mix and a sample-barcoded 5' primer, a second PCR ran 7 to 11 cycles. TCRdb ran MiXCR on the 5' RACE reads and lists one entry per CDR3 protein. The data hold roughly 790,000 distinct CDR3 sequences, with roughly 43% observed a single time. The CDR3 loop spans 14 amino acids. Trimming cost V 9 bases and J 11 bases; bases outside gene matches: 16. The gene calls are TRBV12-3 or TRBV12-4 and TRBJ2-5; 9 nucleotides align to TRBD2. Sequencing was performed on blood. The sequence derives from a woman between 55 and 75 years old in good health. The CDR3 loop reads CASSGSAPYNEQYF. CDR3 nucleotide sequence: TGTGCCAGTAGCGGGAGCGCCCCCTACAATGAGCAGTACTTC.